This TCR beta chain was identified in a study of T-cell memory formation after mild COVID-19. Study-wide results and limits: The CD4+ clones that contracted clustered mainly within CM and EM, and the CD8+ clones concentrated in EMRA.

About this clonotype itself: Its antigen remains unknown.

A 5'RACE reaction primed in the constant segment made cDNA libraries of TCR alpha and TCR beta, and these carried sample barcodes and UMIs. One entry per CDR3 protein, called by TCRdb with MiXCR from the 5' RACE reads. Of some 440,000 distinct CDR3 sequences listed, approximately 25% are singletons. J gave up 3 bases and V 5 bases, and 5 bases lay outside the gene matches. This CDR3 comprises 16 residues. Germline loops: CDR1 SEHNR, CDR2 FQNEAQ (reference sequence). This chain joins TRBV7-9 and TRBJ1-5, with 12 bases identical to TRBD1. This TCR derives from an adult woman who had mild COVID-19 (a few samples of this study predate the infection). Cell type and time point are not known. Sequenced sample: PBMCs or a T cell subset sorted from them (not recorded which). This CDR3 is CASSPSGQGANQPQHF. The CDR3 DNA sequence: TGTGCCAGCAGCCCGTCGGGACAGGGGGCCAATCAGCCCCAGCATTTT.